Listed below are T cell receptor beta chains from one sample, sequenced in a study of blood T cell repertoires in COVID-19. Some clones are missing from TCRdb's copy, which holds only in-frame ones; the method was immunoSEQ multiplex PCR. The profile shows around 83,000 clones, more than 75% of them singletons. The sample was peripheral blood. The receptor set was obtained from a woman between 65 and 79 years old with acute or convalescent COVID-19. CDR3s include the opening cysteine and the closing phenylalanine or tryptophan. Fields, in order: clone size, D gene, V gene, J gene, CDR3 DNA, CDR3 protein. The D gene is left open where the match is weak. Rows give clone size only sometimes, using once, few, many, or a class for an expanded clone.

clone_size: .; d_call: .; v_call: TRBV25-1; j_call: TRBJ1-2; cdr3_nt: TGTGCCAGCAGTGAATCGAGAGGTCGCTACACCTTC; cdr3_aa: CASSESRGRYTF
clone_size: .; d_call: TRBD1; v_call: TRBV29-1; j_call: TRBJ2-2; cdr3_nt: TGCAGCGGGGGACAGCTGAACACCGGGGAGCTGTTTTTT; cdr3_aa: CSGGQLNTGELFF
clone_size: .; d_call: TRBD1; v_call: TRBV7-8; j_call: TRBJ1-1; cdr3_nt: TGTGCCAGCAGCTTCCTCCCTCAGGGGGTGAACACTGAAGCTTTCTTT; cdr3_aa: CASSFLPQGVNTEAFF
clone_size: once; d_call: .; v_call: TRBV27; j_call: TRBJ1-1; cdr3_nt: TGTGCCAGCAGTTTATCAGGGGAGGGGGCTGAAGCTTTCTTT; cdr3_aa: CASSLSGEGAEAFF
clone_size: .; d_call: TRBD1; v_call: TRBV28; j_call: TRBJ1-5; cdr3_nt: TGTGCCAGCAGTCTGTATATTGGACAGGGTAATCAGCCCCAGCATTTT; cdr3_aa: CASSLYIGQGNQPQHF
clone_size: .; d_call: TRBD1; v_call: TRBV12-5; j_call: TRBJ1-1; cdr3_nt: TGTGCTAGTGGTGGGGGACAGTTGAATACTGAAGCTTTCTTT; cdr3_aa: CASGGGQLNTEAFF
clone_size: .; d_call: .; v_call: TRBV11-3; j_call: TRBJ2-1; cdr3_nt: TGTGCCAGCAGCTTGCAGGTAGCGGTCTACAATGAGCAGTTCTTC; cdr3_aa: CASSLQVAVYNEQFF
clone_size: few; d_call: TRBD1; v_call: TRBV18; j_call: TRBJ2-3; cdr3_nt: TGTGCCAGCTCACCAGCAGGGGGTAGCACAGATACGCAGTATTTT; cdr3_aa: CASSPAGGSTDTQYF
clone_size: once; d_call: TRBD1; v_call: TRBV10-3; j_call: TRBJ1-2; cdr3_nt: TGTGCCATCAGCCGGGGGGACAGGAACTATGGCTACACCTTC; cdr3_aa: CAISRGDRNYGYTF
clone_size: .; d_call: .; v_call: TRBV9; j_call: TRBJ2-3; cdr3_nt: TGTGCCAGCAGCGTATATGCGGGCGGGGGCACAGATACGCAGTATTTT; cdr3_aa: CASSVYAGGGTDTQYF
clone_size: .; d_call: .; v_call: TRBV13; j_call: TRBJ1-1; cdr3_nt: TGTGCCAGCAGCTTATCGTCATGGCTCAGGGGCTCGGCTTTCTTT; cdr3_aa: CASSLSSWLRGSAFF
clone_size: .; d_call: TRBD1; v_call: TRBV11-2; j_call: TRBJ1-5; cdr3_nt: TGTGCCAGCAGCCCAGGGGACAGCTTGAATCAGCCCCAGCATTTT; cdr3_aa: CASSPGDSLNQPQHF
clone_size: .; d_call: TRBD1; v_call: TRBV5-4; j_call: TRBJ1-2; cdr3_nt: TGTGCCAGCAGCCCCCGGGACAGTAACTATGGCTACACCTTC; cdr3_aa: CASSPRDSNYGYTF
clone_size: .; d_call: TRBD2; v_call: TRBV5-1; j_call: TRBJ2-5; cdr3_nt: TGCGCCAGCAGCTTGGTTCCTAGCGGGATAACAGGGGAGACCCAGTACTTC; cdr3_aa: CASSLVPSGITGETQYF
clone_size: .; d_call: .; v_call: TRBV7-9; j_call: TRBJ1-1; cdr3_nt: TGTGCCAGCCCCCCCCCGGTGGGCAGGAACACTGAAGCTTTCTTT; cdr3_aa: CASPPPVGRNTEAFF
clone_size: .; d_call: .; v_call: TRBV5-4; j_call: TRBJ2-2; cdr3_nt: TGTGCCAGCAGCCGCTCGGGGGGCCCTACCGGGGAGCTGTTTTTT; cdr3_aa: CASSRSGGPTGELFF
clone_size: .; d_call: TRBD1; v_call: TRBV11-2; j_call: TRBJ1-1; cdr3_nt: TGTGCCAGCAGCTTAGCAGGGACAGGGTTGGGGATAGCTTTCTTT; cdr3_aa: CASSLAGTGLGIAFF
clone_size: .; d_call: TRBD2; v_call: TRBV7-2; j_call: TRBJ2-3; cdr3_nt: TGTGCCAGCAGTAAAGACGGGGGGGGAGGGACAGATACGCAGTATTTT; cdr3_aa: CASSKDGGGGTDTQYF
clone_size: .; d_call: TRBD2; v_call: TRBV3-1/TRBV3-2; j_call: TRBJ2-5; cdr3_nt: TGTGCCAGCAGCCAAGATCTGCCCGGGGGGGGTCGAAAAGAGACCCAGTACTTC; cdr3_aa: CASSQDLPGGGRKETQYF
clone_size: .; d_call: .; v_call: TRBV28; j_call: TRBJ1-5; cdr3_nt: TGTGCCAGCATCCCTGGGGACTCCTTTGGAAATCAGCCCCAGCATTTT; cdr3_aa: CASIPGDSFGNQPQHF
clone_size: .; d_call: TRBD2; v_call: TRBV9; j_call: TRBJ2-5; cdr3_nt: TGTGCCAGCAGCGTAGGAGCAGCGGGGACTCCGGAGACCCAGTACTTC; cdr3_aa: CASSVGAAGTPETQYF
clone_size: few; d_call: .; v_call: TRBV7-9; j_call: TRBJ1-1; cdr3_nt: TGTGCCAGCAGCTTAGCATATGCTGAAGCTTTCTTT; cdr3_aa: CASSLAYAEAFF
clone_size: few; d_call: TRBD1; v_call: TRBV3-1/TRBV3-2; j_call: TRBJ1-6; cdr3_nt: TGTGCCAGCAGCCAGCCGGGACAGAGCAATTCACCCCTCCACTTT; cdr3_aa: CASSQPGQSNSPLHF
clone_size: .; d_call: TRBD1; v_call: TRBV7-2; j_call: TRBJ1-1; cdr3_nt: TGTGCCAGCAGCTCCGCAGGGGGCGCGGTGAAAGCTTTCTTT; cdr3_aa: CASSSAGGAVKAFF
clone_size: .; d_call: TRBD1; v_call: TRBV6-6; j_call: TRBJ1-1; cdr3_nt: TGTGCCAGCAGTTATGAACAGGGGCGGTGGGGCACTGAAGCTTTCTTT; cdr3_aa: CASSYEQGRWGTEAFF
clone_size: .; d_call: TRBD2; v_call: TRBV5-4; j_call: TRBJ2-1; cdr3_nt: TGTGCCAGCAGCCCGGCGGCTAGCGGGAGGGGATACAATGAGCAGTTCTTC; cdr3_aa: CASSPAASGRGYNEQFF
clone_size: .; d_call: .; v_call: TRBV27; j_call: TRBJ1-6; cdr3_nt: TGTGCCAGCGCGTTTCTAGATTCACCCCTCCACTTT; cdr3_aa: CASAFLDSPLHF
clone_size: .; d_call: .; v_call: TRBV6-6; j_call: TRBJ2-1; cdr3_nt: TGTGCCAGCAGAGCAGGGGCCTATGAGCAGTTCTTC; cdr3_aa: CASRAGAYEQFF
clone_size: .; d_call: .; v_call: TRBV27; j_call: TRBJ1-5; cdr3_nt: TGTGCCAGCAGGCAATTTGGGAACCGGGCGACTAATAATCAGCCCCAGCATTTT; cdr3_aa: CASRQFGNRATNNQPQHF
clone_size: .; d_call: .; v_call: TRBV4-3; j_call: TRBJ2-3; cdr3_nt: TGCGCCAGCAGCCAAGATGGAGCCGCCACAGATACGCAGTATTTT; cdr3_aa: CASSQDGAATDTQYF
clone_size: .; d_call: TRBD1; v_call: TRBV24-1; j_call: TRBJ1-2; cdr3_nt: TGTGCCACCAGTGGAAAACCGGGACAGACGAACTATGGCTACACCTTC; cdr3_aa: CATSGKPGQTNYGYTF
clone_size: .; d_call: .; v_call: TRBV18; j_call: TRBJ2-2; cdr3_nt: TGTGCCAGCTCACCATCGGACTCGAACACCGGGGAGCTGTTTTTT; cdr3_aa: CASSPSDSNTGELFF
clone_size: .; d_call: TRBD2; v_call: TRBV4-2; j_call: TRBJ2-3; cdr3_nt: TGTGCCAGCAGCCCGTATAGCGGGGGCGGTACAGATACGCAGTATTTT; cdr3_aa: CASSPYSGGGTDTQYF
clone_size: .; d_call: TRBD1; v_call: TRBV3-1/TRBV3-2; j_call: TRBJ1-5; cdr3_nt: TGTGCCAGCAGCCAGGCCGGGACAGGGGGCAATCAGCCCCAGCATTTT; cdr3_aa: CASSQAGTGGNQPQHF
clone_size: .; d_call: .; v_call: TRBV6-1; j_call: TRBJ1-2; cdr3_nt: TGTGCCAGCAGTGAAGTCCAGAAAAACAGGGACTATGGCTACACCTTC; cdr3_aa: CASSEVQKNRDYGYTF
clone_size: .; d_call: TRBD1; v_call: TRBV19; j_call: TRBJ1-1; cdr3_nt: TGTGCCAGTACCCCCTCACAGGGGGCATTTTGGAACACTGAAGCTTTCTTT; cdr3_aa: CASTPSQGAFWNTEAFF
clone_size: .; d_call: .; v_call: TRBV7-9; j_call: TRBJ2-3; cdr3_nt: TGTGCCAGCAGCGACCCCGGGGGGCCTGATACGCAGTATTTT; cdr3_aa: CASSDPGGPDTQYF
clone_size: .; d_call: .; v_call: TRBV29-1; j_call: TRBJ2-1; cdr3_nt: TGCAGCGTTGAAGATCTTACGCTCCCTAAGATCTTC; cdr3_aa: CSVEDLTLPKIF
clone_size: .; d_call: .; v_call: TRBV10-1; j_call: TRBJ1-4; cdr3_nt: TGCGCCAGCAGTGAGAACAGGGCACCAACTAATGAAAAACTGTTTTTT; cdr3_aa: CASSENRAPTNEKLFF
clone_size: few; d_call: .; v_call: TRBV5-1; j_call: TRBJ2-3; cdr3_nt: TGCGCCAGCAGCTTGGGCGGGGCGCGCGATACGCAGTATTTT; cdr3_aa: CASSLGGARDTQYF
clone_size: .; d_call: TRBD2; v_call: TRBV19; j_call: TRBJ2-3; cdr3_nt: TGTGCCAGTAGTAGGGGCACCGGACTAGCGAGCACAGATACGCAGTATTTT; cdr3_aa: CASSRGTGLASTDTQYF
clone_size: few; d_call: .; v_call: TRBV19; j_call: TRBJ1-6; cdr3_nt: TGTGCCAGTAGTTCCGCGTGGGGGCACCACTTT; cdr3_aa: CASSSAWGHHF
clone_size: .; d_call: .; v_call: TRBV5-1; j_call: TRBJ2-1; cdr3_nt: TGCGCCAGCAGCTTGAGCCCAGGCTCAAGTGAGCAGTTCTTC; cdr3_aa: CASSLSPGSSEQFF
clone_size: few; d_call: TRBD1; v_call: TRBV7-2; j_call: TRBJ2-2; cdr3_nt: TGTGCCAGCAGCCTAGACAGGGGGCGAGGGGAGCTGTTTTTT; cdr3_aa: CASSLDRGRGELFF
clone_size: .; d_call: TRBD2; v_call: TRBV20-1; j_call: TRBJ2-2; cdr3_nt: TGCAGTGCTAGTTGGCTAGCGGCGAACACCGGGGAGCTGTTTTTT; cdr3_aa: CSASWLAANTGELFF
clone_size: .; d_call: TRBD1; v_call: TRBV28; j_call: TRBJ1-3; cdr3_nt: TGTGCCAGCAGTTTCAGGGGGTATGACTCTGGAAACACCATATATTTT; cdr3_aa: CASSFRGYDSGNTIYF
clone_size: few; d_call: .; v_call: TRBV6-2/TRBV6-3; j_call: TRBJ2-1; cdr3_nt: TGTGCCAGCAGTTATCTTGATGAGCAGTTCTTC; cdr3_aa: CASSYLDEQFF
clone_size: few; d_call: .; v_call: TRBV30; j_call: TRBJ1-1; cdr3_nt: TGTGCCTGGACTGGACGGCCCCAGGAGGCCACTGAAGCTTTCTTT; cdr3_aa: CAWTGRPQEATEAFF
clone_size: .; d_call: .; v_call: TRBV7-8; j_call: TRBJ2-1; cdr3_nt: TGTGCCAGCAGCCGACGGGACTCGCAGTTCTTC; cdr3_aa: CASSRRDSQFF
clone_size: .; d_call: TRBD1; v_call: TRBV19; j_call: TRBJ2-1; cdr3_nt: TGTGCCAGTAGTGTGGACAGGGGAGACAATGAGCAGTTCTTC; cdr3_aa: CASSVDRGDNEQFF
clone_size: .; d_call: .; v_call: TRBV20-1; j_call: TRBJ1-2; cdr3_nt: TGCAGTGCTAGTCTCCAGGGCGTAGGCTATGGCTACACCTTC; cdr3_aa: CSASLQGVGYGYTF
clone_size: medium-sized; d_call: TRBD1; v_call: TRBV7-8; j_call: TRBJ2-4; cdr3_nt: TGTGCCAGCAGCCAACAGGGACAGGGGAAAAACATTCAGTACTTC; cdr3_aa: CASSQQGQGKNIQYF
clone_size: .; d_call: TRBD1; v_call: TRBV6-5; j_call: TRBJ1-1; cdr3_nt: TGTGCCAGCAGTACTCGGACAGGTCTGAACACTGAAGCTTTCTTT; cdr3_aa: CASSTRTGLNTEAFF